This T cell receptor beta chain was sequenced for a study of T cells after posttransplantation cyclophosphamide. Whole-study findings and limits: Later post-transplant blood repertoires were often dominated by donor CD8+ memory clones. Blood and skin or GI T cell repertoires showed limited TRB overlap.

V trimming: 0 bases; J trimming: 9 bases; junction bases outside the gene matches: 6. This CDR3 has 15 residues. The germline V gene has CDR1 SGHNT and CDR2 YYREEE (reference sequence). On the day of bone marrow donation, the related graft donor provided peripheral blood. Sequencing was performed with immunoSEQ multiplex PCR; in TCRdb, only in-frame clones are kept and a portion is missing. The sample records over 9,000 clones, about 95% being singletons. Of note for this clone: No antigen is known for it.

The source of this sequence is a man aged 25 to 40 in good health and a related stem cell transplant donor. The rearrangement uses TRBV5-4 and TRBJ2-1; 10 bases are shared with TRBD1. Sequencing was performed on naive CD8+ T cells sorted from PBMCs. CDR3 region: CASSLVGQGRGEQFF. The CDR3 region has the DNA TGTGCCAGCAGCTTGGTGGGACAGGGGCGGGGTGAGCAGTTCTTC.